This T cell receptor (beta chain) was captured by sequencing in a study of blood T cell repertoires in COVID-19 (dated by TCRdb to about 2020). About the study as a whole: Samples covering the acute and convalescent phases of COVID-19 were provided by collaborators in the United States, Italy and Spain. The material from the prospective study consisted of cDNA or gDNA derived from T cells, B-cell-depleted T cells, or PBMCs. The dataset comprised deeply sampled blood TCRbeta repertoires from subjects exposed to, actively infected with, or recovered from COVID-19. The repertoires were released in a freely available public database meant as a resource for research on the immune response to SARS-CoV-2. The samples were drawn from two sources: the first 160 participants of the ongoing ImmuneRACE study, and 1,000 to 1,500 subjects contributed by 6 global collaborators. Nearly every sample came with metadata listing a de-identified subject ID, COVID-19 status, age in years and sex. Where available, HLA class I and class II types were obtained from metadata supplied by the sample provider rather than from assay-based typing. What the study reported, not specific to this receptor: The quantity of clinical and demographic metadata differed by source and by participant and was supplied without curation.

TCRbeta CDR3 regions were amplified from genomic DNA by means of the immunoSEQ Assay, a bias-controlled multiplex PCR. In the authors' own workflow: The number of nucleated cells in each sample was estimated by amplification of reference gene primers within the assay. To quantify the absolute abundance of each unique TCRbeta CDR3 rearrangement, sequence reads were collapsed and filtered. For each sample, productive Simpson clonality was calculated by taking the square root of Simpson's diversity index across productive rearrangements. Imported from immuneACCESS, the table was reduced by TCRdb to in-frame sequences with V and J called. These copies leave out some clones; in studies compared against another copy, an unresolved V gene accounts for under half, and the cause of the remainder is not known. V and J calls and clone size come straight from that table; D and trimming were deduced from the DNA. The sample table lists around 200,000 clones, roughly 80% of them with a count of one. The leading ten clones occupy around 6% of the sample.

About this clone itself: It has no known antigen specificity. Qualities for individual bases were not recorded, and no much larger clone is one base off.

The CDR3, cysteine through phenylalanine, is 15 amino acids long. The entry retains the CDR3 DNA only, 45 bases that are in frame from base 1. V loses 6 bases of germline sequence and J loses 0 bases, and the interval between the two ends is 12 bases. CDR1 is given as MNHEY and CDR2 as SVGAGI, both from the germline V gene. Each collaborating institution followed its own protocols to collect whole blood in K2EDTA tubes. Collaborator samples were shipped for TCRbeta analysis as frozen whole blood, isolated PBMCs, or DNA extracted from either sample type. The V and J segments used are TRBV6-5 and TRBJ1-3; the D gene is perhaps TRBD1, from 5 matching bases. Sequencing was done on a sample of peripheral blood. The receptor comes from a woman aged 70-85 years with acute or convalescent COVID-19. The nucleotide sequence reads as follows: TGTGCCAGCAGCCCAGGGTATCGCTCTGGAAACACCATATATTTT. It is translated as CASSPGYRSGNTIYF.